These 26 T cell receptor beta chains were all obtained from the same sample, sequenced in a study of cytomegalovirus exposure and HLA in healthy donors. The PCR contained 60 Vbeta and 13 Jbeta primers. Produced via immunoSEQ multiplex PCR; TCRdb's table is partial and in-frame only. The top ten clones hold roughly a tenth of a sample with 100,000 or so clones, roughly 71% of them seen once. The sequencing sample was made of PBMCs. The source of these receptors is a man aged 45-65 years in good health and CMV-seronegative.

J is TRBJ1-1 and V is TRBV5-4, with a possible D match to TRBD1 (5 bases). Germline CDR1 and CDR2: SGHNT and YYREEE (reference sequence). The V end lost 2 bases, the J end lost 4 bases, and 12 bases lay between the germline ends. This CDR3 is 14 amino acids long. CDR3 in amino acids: CASSLGVSSTEAFF. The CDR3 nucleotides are TGTGCCAGCAGCTTAGGGGTATCGAGCACTGAAGCTTTCTTT.

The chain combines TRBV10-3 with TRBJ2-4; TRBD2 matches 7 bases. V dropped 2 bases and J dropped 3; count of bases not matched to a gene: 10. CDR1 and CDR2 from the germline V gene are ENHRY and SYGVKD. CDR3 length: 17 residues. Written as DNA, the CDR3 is TGTGCCATCAGTGAGGCCGAGGGTCGGGGGGACAAAAACATTCAGTACTTC. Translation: CAISEAEGRGDKNIQYF.

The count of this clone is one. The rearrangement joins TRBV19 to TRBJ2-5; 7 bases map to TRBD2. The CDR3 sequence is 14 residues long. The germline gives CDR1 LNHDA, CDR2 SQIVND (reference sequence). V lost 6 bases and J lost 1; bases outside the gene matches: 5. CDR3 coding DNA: TGTGCCAGTAGGCCAAGCGGGACCCAAGAGACCCAGTACTTC. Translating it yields CASRPSGTQETQYF.

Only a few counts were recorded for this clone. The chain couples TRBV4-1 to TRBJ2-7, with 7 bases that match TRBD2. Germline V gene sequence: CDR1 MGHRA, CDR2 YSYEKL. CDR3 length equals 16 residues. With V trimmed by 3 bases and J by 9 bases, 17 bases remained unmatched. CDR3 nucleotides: TGCGCCAGCAGCCAGGGCACCGGAGCGGGACGAACGGCGCAGTACTTC. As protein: CASSQGTGAGRTAQYF.

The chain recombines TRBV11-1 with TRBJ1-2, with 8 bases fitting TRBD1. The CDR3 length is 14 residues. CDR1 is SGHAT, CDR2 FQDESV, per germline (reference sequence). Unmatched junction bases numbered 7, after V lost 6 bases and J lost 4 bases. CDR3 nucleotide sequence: TGTGCCAGCAGTCCGACAGGGGATTTCTATGGCTACACCTTC. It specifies CASSPTGDFYGYTF.

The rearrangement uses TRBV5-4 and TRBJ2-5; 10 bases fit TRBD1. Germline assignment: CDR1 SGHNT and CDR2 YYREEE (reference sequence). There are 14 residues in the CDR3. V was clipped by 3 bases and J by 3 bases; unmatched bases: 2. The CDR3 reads CASSWDRGKETQYF. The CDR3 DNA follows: TGTGCCAGCAGCTGGGACAGGGGAAAAGAGACCCAGTACTTC.

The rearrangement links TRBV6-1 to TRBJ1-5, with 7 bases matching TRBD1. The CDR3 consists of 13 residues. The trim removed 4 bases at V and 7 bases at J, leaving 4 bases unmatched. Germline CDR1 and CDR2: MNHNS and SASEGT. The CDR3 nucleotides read TGTGCCAGCAGTGGGGACAGAGGACAGCCCCAGCATTTT. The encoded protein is CASSGDRGQPQHF.

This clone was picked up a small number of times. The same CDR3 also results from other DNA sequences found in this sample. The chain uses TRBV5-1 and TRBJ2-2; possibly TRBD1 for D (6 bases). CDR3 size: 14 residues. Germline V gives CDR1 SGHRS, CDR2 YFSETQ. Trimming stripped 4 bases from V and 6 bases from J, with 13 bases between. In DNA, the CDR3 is TGCGCCAGCAGCCCACAGGGATCTCCCGGGGAGCTGTTTTTT. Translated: CASSPQGSPGELFF.

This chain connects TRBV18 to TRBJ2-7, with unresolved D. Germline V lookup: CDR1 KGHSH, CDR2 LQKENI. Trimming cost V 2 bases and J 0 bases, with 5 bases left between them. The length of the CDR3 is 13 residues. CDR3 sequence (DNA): TGTGCCAGCTCACCATCAGGCTCCTACGAGCAGTACTTC. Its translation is CASSPSGSYEQYF.

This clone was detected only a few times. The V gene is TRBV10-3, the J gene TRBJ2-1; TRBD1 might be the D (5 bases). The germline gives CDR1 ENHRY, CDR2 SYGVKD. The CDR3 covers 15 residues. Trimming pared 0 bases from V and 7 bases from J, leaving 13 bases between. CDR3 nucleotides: TGTGCCATCAGTGAGTCGAACAGGCTGGAGAATGAGCAGTTCTTC. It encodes CAISESNRLENEQFF.

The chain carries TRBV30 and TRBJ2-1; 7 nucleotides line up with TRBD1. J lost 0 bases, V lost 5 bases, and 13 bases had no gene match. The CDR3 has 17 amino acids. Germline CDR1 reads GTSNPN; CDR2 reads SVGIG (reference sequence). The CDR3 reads CAWDPSRGPSSYNEQFF. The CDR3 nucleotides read TGTGCCTGGGATCCGTCGAGGGGGCCCAGCTCCTACAATGAGCAGTTCTTC.

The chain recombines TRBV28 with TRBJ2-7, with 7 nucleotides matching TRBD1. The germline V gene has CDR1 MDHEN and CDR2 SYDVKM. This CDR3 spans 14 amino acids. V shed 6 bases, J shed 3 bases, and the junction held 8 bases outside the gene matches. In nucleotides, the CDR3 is TGTGCCAGCAGAGCCGGGACAGTTAACTACGAGCAGTACTTC. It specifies CASRAGTVNYEQYF.

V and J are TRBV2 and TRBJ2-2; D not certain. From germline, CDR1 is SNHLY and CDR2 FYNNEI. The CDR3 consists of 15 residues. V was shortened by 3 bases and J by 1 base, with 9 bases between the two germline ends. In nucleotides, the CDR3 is TGTGCCAGCAGTGAGGATAGCAGGAACACCGGGGAGCTGTTTTTT. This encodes CASSEDSRNTGELFF.

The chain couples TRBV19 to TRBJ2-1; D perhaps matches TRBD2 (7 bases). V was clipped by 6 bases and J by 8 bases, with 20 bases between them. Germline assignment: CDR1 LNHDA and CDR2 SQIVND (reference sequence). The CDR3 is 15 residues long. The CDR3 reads CASRQLGGGRDEQFF. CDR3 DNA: TGTGCCAGTAGGCAACTGGGCGGGGGCCGGGATGAGCAGTTCTTC.

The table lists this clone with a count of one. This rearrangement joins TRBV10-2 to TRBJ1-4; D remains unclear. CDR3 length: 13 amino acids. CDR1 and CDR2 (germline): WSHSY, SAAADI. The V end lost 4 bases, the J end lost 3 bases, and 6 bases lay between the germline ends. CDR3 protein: CASSVNSNEKLFF. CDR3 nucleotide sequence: TGCGCCAGCAGTGTAAATTCTAATGAAAAACTGTTTTTT.

The DNA of the CDR3 is TGTGCCAGCAGCCAGGACAGTCGTGAAGCTTTCTTT. It yields the protein CASSQDSREAFF. The rearrangement joins TRBV7-9 to TRBJ1-1, with D perhaps TRBD1 (6 bases). With 5 bases removed from V and 7 bases from J, the gap between germline ends came to 11 bases. This CDR3 is 12 amino acids long. Germline lookup yields CDR1 SEHNR and CDR2 FQNEAQ (reference sequence).

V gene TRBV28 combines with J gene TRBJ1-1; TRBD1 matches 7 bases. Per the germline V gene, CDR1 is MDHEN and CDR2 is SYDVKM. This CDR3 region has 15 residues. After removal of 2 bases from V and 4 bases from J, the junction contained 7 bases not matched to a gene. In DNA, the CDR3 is TGTGCCAGCAGTTTACCGACAGGGTCTAGCACTGAAGCTTTCTTT. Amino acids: CASSLPTGSSTEAFF.

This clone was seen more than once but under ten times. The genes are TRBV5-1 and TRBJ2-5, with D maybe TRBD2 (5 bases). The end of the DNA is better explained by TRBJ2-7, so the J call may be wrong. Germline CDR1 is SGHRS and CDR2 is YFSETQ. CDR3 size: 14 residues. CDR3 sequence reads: CASSPMSGTYEQYF. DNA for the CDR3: TGCGCCAGCAGCCCGATGAGCGGAACTTACGAGCAGTACTTC.

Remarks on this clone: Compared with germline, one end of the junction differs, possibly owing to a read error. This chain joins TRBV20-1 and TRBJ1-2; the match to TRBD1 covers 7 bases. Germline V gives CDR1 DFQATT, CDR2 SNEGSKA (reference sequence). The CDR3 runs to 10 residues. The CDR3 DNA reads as TGCAGTGCTAGAGGGGGGACAGAAGTCTTC. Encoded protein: CSARGGTEVF.

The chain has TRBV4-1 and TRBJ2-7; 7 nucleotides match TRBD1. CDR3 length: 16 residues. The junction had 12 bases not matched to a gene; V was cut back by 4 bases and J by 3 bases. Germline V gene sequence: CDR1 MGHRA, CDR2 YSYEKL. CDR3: CASSPQQTGPRYEQYF. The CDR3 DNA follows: TGCGCCAGCAGCCCTCAACAGACAGGGCCCCGCTACGAGCAGTACTTC.

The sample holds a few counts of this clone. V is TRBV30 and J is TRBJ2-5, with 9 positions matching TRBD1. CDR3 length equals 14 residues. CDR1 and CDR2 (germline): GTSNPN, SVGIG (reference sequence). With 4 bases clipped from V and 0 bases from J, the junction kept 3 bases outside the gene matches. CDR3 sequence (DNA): TGTGCCTGGACTGGGACAGGGTACCAAGAGACCCAGTACTTC. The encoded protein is CAWTGTGYQETQYF.

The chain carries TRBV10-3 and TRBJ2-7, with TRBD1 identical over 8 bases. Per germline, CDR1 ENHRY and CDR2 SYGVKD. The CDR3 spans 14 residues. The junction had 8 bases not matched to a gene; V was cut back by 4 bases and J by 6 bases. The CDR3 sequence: CAISADRDRGEQYF. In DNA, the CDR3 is TGTGCCATCAGTGCGGACAGGGACCGTGGCGAGCAGTACTTC.

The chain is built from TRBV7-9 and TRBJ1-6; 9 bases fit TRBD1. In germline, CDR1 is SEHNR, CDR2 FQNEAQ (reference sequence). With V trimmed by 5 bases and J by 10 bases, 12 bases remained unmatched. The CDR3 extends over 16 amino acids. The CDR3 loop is CASSPTSGQGLSPLHF. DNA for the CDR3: TGTGCCAGCAGCCCTACCTCGGGACAGGGACTATCACCCCTCCACTTT.

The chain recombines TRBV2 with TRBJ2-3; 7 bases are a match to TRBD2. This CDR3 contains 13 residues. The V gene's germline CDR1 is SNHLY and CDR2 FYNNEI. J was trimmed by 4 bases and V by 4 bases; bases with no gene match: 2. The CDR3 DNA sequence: TGTGCCAGCAGTGTGGGAGGGGCAGATACGCAGTATTTT. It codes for CASSVGGADTQYF.

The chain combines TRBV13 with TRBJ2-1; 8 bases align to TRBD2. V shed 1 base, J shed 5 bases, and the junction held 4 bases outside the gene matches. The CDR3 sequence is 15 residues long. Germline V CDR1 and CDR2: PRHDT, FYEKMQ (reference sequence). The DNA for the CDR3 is TGTGCCAGCAGCTTAGCGGGGGGGGCTCACAATGAGCAGTTCTTC. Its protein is CASSLAGGAHNEQFF.

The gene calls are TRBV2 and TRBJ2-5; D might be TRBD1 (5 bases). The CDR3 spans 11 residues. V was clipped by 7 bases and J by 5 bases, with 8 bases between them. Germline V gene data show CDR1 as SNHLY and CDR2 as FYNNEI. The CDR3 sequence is CASKAGETQYF. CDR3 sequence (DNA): TGTGCCAGCAAGGCAGGGGAGACCCAGTACTTC.